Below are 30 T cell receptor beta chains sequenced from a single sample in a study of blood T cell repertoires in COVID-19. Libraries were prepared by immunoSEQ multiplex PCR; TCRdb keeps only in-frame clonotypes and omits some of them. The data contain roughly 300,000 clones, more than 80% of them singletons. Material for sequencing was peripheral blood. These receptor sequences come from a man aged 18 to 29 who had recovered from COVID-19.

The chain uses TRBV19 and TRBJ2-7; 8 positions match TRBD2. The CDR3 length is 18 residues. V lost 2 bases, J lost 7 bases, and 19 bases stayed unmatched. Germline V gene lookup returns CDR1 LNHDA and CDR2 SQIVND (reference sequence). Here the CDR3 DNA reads TGTGCCAGTAGTATATTCGCAAGTAGTAGCGGGGCGGTTAGTGAGCAGTACTTC. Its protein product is CASSIFASSSGAVSEQYF.

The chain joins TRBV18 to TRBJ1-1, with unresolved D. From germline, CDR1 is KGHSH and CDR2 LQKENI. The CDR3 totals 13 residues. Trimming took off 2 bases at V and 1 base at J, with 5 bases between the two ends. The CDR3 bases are TGTGCCAGCTCACCAGCAGGGAACACTGAAGCTTTCTTT. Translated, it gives CASSPAGNTEAFF.

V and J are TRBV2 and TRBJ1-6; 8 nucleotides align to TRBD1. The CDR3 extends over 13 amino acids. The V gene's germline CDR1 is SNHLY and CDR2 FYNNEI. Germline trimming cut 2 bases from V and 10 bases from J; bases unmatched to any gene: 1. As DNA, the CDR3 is TGTGCCAGCAGTGAACAGGGGGCCTCACCCCTCCACTTT. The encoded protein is CASSEQGASPLHF. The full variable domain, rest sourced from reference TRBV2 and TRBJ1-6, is EPEVTQTPSHQVTQMGQEVILRCVPISNHLYFYWYRQILGQKVEFLVSFYNNEISEKSEIFDDQFSVERPDGSNFTLKIRSTKLEDSAMYFCASSEQGASPLHFGNGTRLTVT.

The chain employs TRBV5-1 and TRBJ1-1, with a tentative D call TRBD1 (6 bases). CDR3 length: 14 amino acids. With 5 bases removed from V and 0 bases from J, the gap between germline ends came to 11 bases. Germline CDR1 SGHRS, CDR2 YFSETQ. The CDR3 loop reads CASRSGVMNTEAFF. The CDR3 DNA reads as TGCGCCAGCAGATCAGGGGTGATGAACACTGAAGCTTTCTTT.

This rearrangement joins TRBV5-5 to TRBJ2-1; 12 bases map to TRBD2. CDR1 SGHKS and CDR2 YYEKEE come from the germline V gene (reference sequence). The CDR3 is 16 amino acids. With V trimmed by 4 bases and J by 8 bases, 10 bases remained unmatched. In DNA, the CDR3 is TGTGCCAGCAGCCCTCTGACTAGCGGGAGAACAGATGAGCAGTTCTTC. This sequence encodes CASSPLTSGRTDEQFF.

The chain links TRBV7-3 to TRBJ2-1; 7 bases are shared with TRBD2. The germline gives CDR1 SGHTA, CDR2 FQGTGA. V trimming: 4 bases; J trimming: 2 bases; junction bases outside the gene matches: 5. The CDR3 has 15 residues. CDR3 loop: CASSSGLGAYNEQFF. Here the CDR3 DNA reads TGTGCCAGCAGCTCCGGACTAGGAGCCTACAATGAGCAGTTCTTC.

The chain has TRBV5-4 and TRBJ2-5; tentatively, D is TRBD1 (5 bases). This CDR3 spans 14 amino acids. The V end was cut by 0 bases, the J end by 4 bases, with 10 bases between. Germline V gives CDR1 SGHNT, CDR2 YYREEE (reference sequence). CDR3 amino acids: CASSLGLDRETQYF. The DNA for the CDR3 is TGTGCCAGCAGCTTGGGGCTCGACAGAGAGACCCAGTACTTC.

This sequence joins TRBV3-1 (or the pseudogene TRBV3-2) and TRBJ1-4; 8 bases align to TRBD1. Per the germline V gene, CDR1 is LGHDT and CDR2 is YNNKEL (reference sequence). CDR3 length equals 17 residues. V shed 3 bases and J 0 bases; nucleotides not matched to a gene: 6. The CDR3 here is CASSHRLQGATNEKLFF. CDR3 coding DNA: TGTGCCAGCAGCCATAGGTTACAGGGGGCAACTAATGAAAAACTGTTTTTT.

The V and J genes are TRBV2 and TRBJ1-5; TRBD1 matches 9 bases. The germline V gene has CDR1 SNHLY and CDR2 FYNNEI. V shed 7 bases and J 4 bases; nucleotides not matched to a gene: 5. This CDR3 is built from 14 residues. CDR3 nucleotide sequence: TGTGCCAGCAACGGACAGGGGCTTAATCAGCCCCAGCATTTT. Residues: CASNGQGLNQPQHF.

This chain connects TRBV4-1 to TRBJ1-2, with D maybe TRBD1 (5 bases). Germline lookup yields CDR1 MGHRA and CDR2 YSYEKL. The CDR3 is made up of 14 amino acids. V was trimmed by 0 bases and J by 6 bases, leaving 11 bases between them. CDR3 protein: CASSQDGGVNGYTF. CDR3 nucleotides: TGCGCCAGCAGCCAAGATGGGGGGGTCAATGGCTACACCTTC.

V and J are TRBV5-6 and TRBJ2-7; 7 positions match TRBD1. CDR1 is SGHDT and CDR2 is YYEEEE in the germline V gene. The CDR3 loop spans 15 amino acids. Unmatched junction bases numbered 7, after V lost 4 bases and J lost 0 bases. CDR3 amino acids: CASSLFGTASYEQYF. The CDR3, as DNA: TGTGCCAGCAGCCTGTTCGGGACAGCCTCCTACGAGCAGTACTTC.

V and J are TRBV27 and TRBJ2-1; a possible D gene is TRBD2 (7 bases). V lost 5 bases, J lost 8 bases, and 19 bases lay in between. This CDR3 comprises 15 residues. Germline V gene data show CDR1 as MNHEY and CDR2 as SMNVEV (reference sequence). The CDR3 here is CASSHRGGGLDEQFF. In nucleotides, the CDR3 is TGTGCCAGCAGTCACCGGGGAGGGGGGTTGGATGAGCAGTTCTTC.

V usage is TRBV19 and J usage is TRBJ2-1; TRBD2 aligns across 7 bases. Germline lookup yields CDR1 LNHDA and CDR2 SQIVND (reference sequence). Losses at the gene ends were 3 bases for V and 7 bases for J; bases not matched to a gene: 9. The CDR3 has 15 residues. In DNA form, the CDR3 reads TGTGCCAGTAGTATGGTGTCTAGCGGAAGTAATGAGCAGTTCTTC. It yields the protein CASSMVSSGSNEQFF.

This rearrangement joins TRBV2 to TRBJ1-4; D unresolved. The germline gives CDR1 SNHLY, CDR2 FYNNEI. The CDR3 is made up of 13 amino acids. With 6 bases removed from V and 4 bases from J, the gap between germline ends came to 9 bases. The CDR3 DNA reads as TGTGCCAGCAGCGCAGACAATAATGAAAAACTGTTTTTT. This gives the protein CASSADNNEKLFF.

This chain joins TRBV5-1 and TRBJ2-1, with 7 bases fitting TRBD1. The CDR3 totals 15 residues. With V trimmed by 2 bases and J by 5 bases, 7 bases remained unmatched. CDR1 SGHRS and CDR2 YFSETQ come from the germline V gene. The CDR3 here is CASSFSGTDNNEQFF. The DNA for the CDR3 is TGCGCCAGCAGCTTTTCGGGGACAGATAACAATGAGCAGTTCTTC.

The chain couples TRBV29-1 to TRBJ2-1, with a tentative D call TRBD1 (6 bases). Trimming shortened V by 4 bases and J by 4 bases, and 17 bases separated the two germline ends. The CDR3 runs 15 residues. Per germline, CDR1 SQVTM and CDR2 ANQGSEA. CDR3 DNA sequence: TGCAGCGTTGCGGTTTGGGGGCTCCAATACAATGAGCAGTTCTTC. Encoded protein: CSVAVWGLQYNEQFF.

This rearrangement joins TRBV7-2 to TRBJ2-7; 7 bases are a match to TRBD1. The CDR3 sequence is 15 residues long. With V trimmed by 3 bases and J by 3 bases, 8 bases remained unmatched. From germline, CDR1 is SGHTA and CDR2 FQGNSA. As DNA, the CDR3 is TGTGCCAGCAGCTTCGCCTCCGGGACAGACTACGAGCAGTACTTC. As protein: CASSFASGTDYEQYF.

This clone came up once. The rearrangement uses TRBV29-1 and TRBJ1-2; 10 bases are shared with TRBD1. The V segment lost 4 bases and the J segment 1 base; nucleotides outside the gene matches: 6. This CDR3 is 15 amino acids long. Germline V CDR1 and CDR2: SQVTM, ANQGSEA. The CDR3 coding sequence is TGCAGCGTTGTTTCGGGACAGGGGCTTAACTATGGCTACACCTTC. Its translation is CSVVSGQGLNYGYTF.

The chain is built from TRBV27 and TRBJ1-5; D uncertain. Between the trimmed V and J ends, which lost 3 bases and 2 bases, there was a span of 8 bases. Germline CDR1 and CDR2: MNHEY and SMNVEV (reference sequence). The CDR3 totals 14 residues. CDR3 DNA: TGTGCCAGCAGTTTTTCGGGTGGCAATCAGCCCCAGCATTTT. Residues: CASSFSGGNQPQHF.

The CDR3 bases are TGTGCCAGCAGTTTCGGGAGGGGTGGCTACACCTTC. Its translation: CASSFGRGGYTF. This chain uses TRBV28 with TRBJ1-2, with D perhaps TRBD1 (5 bases). The CDR3 consists of 12 residues. The ends were cut back, 3 bases at V and 7 bases at J, with 9 bases in the middle. CDR1 and CDR2 from the germline V gene are MDHEN and SYDVKM.

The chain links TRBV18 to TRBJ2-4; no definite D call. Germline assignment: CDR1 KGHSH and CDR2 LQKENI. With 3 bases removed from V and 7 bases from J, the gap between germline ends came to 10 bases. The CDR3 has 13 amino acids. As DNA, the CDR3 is TGTGCCAGCTCACCGGCCGAGAGGAACATTCAGTACTTC. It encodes CASSPAERNIQYF.

The CDR3 DNA reads TGTGCCAGCAGCTTAGGACAGGGCGGTAATTCACCCCTCCACTTT. It encodes CASSLGQGGNSPLHF. The J gene is TRBJ1-6, the V gene TRBV6-2 or TRBV6-3, with TRBD1 matching 8 bases. V lost 6 bases and J lost 6; bases outside the gene matches: 7. Germline V gene data show CDR1 as MNHEY and CDR2 as SVGEGT. The CDR3 runs to 15 residues.

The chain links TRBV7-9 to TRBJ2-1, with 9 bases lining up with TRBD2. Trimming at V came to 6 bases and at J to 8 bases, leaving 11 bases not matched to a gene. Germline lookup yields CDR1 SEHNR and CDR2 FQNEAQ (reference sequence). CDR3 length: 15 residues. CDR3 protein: CASSSAGGKRDEQFF. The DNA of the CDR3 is TGTGCCAGCAGTTCCGCGGGGGGGAAAAGGGATGAGCAGTTCTTC. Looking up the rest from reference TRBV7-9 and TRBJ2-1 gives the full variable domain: DTGVSQNPRHKITKRGQNVTFRCDPISEHNRLYWYRQTLGQGPEFLTYFQNEAQLEKSRLLSDRFSAERPKGSFSTLEIQRTEQGDSAMYLCASSSAGGKRDEQFFGPGTRLTVL.

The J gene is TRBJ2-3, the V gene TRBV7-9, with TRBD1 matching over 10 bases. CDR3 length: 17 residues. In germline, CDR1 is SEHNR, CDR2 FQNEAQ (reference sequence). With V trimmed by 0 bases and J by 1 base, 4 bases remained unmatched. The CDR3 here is CASSLARQGAGTDTQYF. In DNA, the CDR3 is TGTGCCAGCAGCTTAGCGCGACAGGGGGCCGGCACAGATACGCAGTATTTT.

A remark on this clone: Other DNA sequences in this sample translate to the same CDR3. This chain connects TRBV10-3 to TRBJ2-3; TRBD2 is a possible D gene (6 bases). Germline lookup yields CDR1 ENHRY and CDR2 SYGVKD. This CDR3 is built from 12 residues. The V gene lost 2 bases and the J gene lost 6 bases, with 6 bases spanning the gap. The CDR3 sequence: CAISEGGDTQYF. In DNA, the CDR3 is TGTGCCATCAGTGAGGGGGGGGATACGCAGTATTTT.

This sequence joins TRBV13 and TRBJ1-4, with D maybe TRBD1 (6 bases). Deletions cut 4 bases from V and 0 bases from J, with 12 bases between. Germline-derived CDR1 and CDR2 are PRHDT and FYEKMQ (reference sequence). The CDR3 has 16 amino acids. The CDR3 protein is CASSSSGTPTNEKLFF. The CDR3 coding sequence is TGTGCCAGCAGCTCCTCCGGGACACCAACTAATGAAAAACTGTTTTTT.

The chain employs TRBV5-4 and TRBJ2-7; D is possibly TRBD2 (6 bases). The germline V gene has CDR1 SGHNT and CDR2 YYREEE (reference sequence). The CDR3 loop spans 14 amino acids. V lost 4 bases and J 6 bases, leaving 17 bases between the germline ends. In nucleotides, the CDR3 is TGTGCCAGCAGCATATTGACGACTAGTTTCGAGCAGTACTTC. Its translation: CASSILTTSFEQYF.

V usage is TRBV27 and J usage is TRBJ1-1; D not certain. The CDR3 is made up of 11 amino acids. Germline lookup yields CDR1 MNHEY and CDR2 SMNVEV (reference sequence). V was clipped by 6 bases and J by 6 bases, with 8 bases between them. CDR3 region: CASSGRAEAFF. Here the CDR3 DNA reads TGTGCCAGCAGCGGGCGGGCTGAAGCTTTCTTT.

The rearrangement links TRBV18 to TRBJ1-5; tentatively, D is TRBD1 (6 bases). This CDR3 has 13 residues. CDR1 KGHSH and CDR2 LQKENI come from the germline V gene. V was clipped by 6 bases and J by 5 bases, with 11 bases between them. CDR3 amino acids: CASSKDRDQPQHF. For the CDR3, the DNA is TGTGCCAGCTCCAAGGACAGAGATCAGCCCCAGCATTTT. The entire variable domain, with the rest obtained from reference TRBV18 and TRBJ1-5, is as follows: NAGVMQNPRHLVRRRGQEARLRCSPMKGHSHVYWYRQLPEEGLKFMVYLQKENIIDESGMPKERFSAEFPKEGPSILRIQQVVRGDSAAYFCASSKDRDQPQHFGDGTRLSIL.

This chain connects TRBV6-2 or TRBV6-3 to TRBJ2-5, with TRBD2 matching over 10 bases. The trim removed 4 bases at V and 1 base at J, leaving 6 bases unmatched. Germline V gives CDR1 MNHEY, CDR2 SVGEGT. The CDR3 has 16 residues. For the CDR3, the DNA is TGTGCCAGCAGTTCCCAGCGGGGGGGCCCCCAAGAGACCCAGTACTTC. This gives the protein CASSSQRGGPQETQYF.